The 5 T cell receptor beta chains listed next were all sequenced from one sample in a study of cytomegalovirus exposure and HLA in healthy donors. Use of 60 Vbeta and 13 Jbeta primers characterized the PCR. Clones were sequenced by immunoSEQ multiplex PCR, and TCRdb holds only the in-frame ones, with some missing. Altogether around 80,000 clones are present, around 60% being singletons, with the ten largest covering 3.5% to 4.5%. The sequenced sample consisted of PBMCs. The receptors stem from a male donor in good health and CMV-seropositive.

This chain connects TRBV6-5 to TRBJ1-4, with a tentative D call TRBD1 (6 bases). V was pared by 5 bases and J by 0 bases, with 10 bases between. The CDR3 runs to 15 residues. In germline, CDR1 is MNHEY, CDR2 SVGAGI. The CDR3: CASSREGATNEKLFF. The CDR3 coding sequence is TGTGCCAGCAGTAGGGAGGGGGCAACTAATGAAAAACTGTTTTTT.

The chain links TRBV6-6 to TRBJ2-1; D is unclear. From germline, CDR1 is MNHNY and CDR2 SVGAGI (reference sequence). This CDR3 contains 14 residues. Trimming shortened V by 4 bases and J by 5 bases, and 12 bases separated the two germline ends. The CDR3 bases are TGTGCCAGCAGTTTCTGGTTAGTAGACAATGAGCAGTTCTTC. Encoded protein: CASSFWLVDNEQFF.

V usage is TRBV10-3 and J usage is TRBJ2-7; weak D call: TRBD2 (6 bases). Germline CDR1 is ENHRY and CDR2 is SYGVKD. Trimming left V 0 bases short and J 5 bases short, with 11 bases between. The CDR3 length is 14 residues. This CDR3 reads CAISESRGGDEQYF. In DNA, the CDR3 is TGTGCCATCAGTGAGTCGCGGGGAGGCGACGAGCAGTACTTC.

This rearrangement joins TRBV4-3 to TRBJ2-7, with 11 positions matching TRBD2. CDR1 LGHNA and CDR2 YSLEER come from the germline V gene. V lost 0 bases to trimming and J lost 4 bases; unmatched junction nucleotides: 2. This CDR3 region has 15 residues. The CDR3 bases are TGCGCCAGCAGCCAAGAGGGACTAGCGGAATACGAGCAGTACTTC. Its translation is CASSQEGLAEYEQYF.

This CDR3 is CASSNTLARRLALNTGELFF. CDR3 in DNA: TGTGCCAGCAGTAACACTCTCGCGAGGAGACTAGCGTTGAACACCGGGGAGCTGTTTTTT. The chain combines TRBV28 with TRBJ2-2; TRBD2 agrees at 8 bases. The CDR3 is made up of 20 amino acids. V trimming: 5 bases; J trimming: 1 base; junction bases outside the gene matches: 18. CDR1 is MDHEN and CDR2 is SYDVKM in the germline V gene.